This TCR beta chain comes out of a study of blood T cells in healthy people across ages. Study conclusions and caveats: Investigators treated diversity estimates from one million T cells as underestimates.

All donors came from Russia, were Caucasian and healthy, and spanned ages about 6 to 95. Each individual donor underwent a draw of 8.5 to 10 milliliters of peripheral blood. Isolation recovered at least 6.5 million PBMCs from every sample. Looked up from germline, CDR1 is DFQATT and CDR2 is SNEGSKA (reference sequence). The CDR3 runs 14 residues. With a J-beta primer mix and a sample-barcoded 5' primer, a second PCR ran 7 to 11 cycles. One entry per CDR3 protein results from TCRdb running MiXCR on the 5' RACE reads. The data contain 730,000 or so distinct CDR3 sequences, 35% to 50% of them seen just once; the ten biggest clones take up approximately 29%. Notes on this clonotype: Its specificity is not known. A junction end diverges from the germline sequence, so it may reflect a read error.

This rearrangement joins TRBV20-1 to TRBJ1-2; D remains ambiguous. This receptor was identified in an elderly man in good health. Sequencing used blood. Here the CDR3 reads CGARGPGTNYGYTF. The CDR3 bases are TGCGGTGCTAGAGGCCCGGGCACTAACTATGGCTACACCTTC.